The T cell receptor beta chain described here comes from a study of OX40 agonist ivuxolimab in advanced cancers. Overall study results and limits: Dosing at 0.1 to 3.0 mg/kg was accompanied by clonal expansion of CD4+ and CD8+ blood T cells by week 6.

The data were produced by immunoSEQ multiplex PCR, yet TCRdb's version contains in-frame clones alone and is incomplete. Of fewer than 75,000 clones listed, 80% are singletons. This CDR3 spans 14 amino acids. Deletions cut 2 bases from V and 3 bases from J, with 10 bases between. Germline CDR1 KGHSH, CDR2 LQKENI. Details on this clone: Its cognate antigen is unknown.

The receptor's source is an adult with an advanced solid tumor such as melanoma, head and neck, liver or kidney cancer. Sample: CD4+ or CD8+ T cells sorted from blood, taken in a trial of the OX40 agonist ivuxolimab. The chain recombines TRBV18 with TRBJ2-5; tentatively, D is TRBD2 (5 bases). The chain's CDR3 is CASSPVGREETQYF. CDR3 nucleotide sequence: TGTGCCAGCTCACCAGTAGGGCGGGAAGAGACCCAGTACTTC.